This entry lists 21 T cell receptor beta chains sequenced from one sample in a study of spatial heterogeneity in lung cancer. TCRdb re-called the 5' RACE reads with MiXCR, one entry per CDR3 protein. Of tens of thousands of distinct CDR3 sequences in the sample, about 7.8% were seen once. As to time point: sample taken at primary tumor resection. This specimen consisted of PBMCs, obtained at surgery. These receptors originate from a male donor with early-stage non-small cell lung cancer.

At least ten counts were recorded for this clonotype. The rearrangement links TRBV4-1 to TRBJ2-3; 12 bases map to TRBD2. The CDR3 loop spans 19 amino acids. The trim removed 0 bases at V and 4 bases at J, leaving 11 bases unmatched. The germline V gene has CDR1 MGHRA and CDR2 YSYEKL. CDR3 nucleotide sequence: TGCGCCAGCAGCCAAGATGGGGCTAGCGGGAGGGATTACCCAGATACGCAGTATTTT. Encoded protein: CASSQDGASGRDYPDTQYF.

The chain links TRBV9 to TRBJ1-2, with D unclear. V shed 0 bases and J shed 2 bases, with 5 bases lying between them. This CDR3 has 13 amino acids. Germline V CDR1 and CDR2: SGDLS, YYNGEE. CDR3 amino acids: CASSVDVNYGYTF. CDR3 nucleotides: TGTGCCAGCAGCGTAGACGTAAACTATGGCTACACCTTC.

This clonotype came up many times. The chain links TRBV10-2 to TRBJ1-2, with D maybe TRBD1 (5 bases). The V and J ends lost 2 bases and 4 bases respectively, with 11 bases between them. The germline V gene has CDR1 WSHSY and CDR2 SAAADI. The CDR3 runs to 14 residues. CDR3 bases: TGCGCCAGCAGTGAGATGGGGCGGAGCTATGGCTACACCTTC. Protein sequence: CASSEMGRSYGYTF.

The chain combines TRBV4-3 with TRBJ2-2; TRBD1 agrees at 10 bases. Germline V CDR1 and CDR2: LGHNA, YSLEER. The CDR3 covers 15 residues. Trimming removed 5 bases from V and 7 bases from J; junction bases left unmatched: 7. The CDR3 bases are TGCGCCAGCAGCTTCTCGACAGGGGGCGTCGGGGAGCTGTTTTTT. It codes for CASSFSTGGVGELFF.

This rearrangement joins TRBV7-9 to TRBJ1-2; the match to TRBD1 covers 8 bases. V shed 3 bases, J shed 3 bases, and the junction held 9 bases outside the gene matches. CDR3 length equals 16 residues. In germline, CDR1 is SEHNR, CDR2 FQNEAQ (reference sequence). CDR3 residues: CASSFFPGQEDYGYTF. In DNA form, the CDR3 reads TGTGCCAGCAGCTTTTTTCCGGGACAGGAAGACTATGGCTACACCTTC.

This sequence joins TRBV18 and TRBJ2-7, with D perhaps given as TRBD1 or TRBD2 (6 bases each). Germline V CDR1 and CDR2: KGHSH, LQKENI. The CDR3 sequence is 15 residues long. Trimming shortened V by 4 bases and J by 5 bases, and 18 bases separated the two germline ends. The CDR3 nucleotides are TGTGCCAGCTCACGGGAGCCCGGGGGCTTCGACGAGCAGTACTTC. Translated: CASSREPGGFDEQYF.

This clonotype was detected many times. The genes are TRBV27 and TRBJ2-7; D perhaps matches TRBD2 (5 bases). The CDR3 has 15 amino acids. The ends were cut back, 6 bases at V and 3 bases at J, with 18 bases in the middle. From germline, CDR1 is MNHEY and CDR2 SMNVEV (reference sequence). CDR3 nucleotides: TGTGCCAGCAGGGTCGGACCCGGACTCAACTACGAGCAGTACTTC. This encodes CASRVGPGLNYEQYF.

This clonotype was observed at least ten times. The V call is TRBV29-1, the J call TRBJ2-7, with TRBD1 matching 8 bases. V was pared by 6 bases and J by 2 bases, with 6 bases of the junction left unmatched. Looked up from germline, CDR1 is SQVTM and CDR2 is ANQGSEA. This CDR3 is 13 amino acids long. The CDR3 bases are TGCAGCGTGAAGACAGGGGACACCTACGAGCAGTACTTC. Its protein product is CSVKTGDTYEQYF.

This clonotype was recorded at least ten times. This chain connects TRBV7-9 to TRBJ1-1, with D maybe TRBD1 (6 bases). CDR3 length: 16 amino acids. Trimming pared 1 base from V and 4 bases from J, leaving 16 bases between. The germline V gene encodes CDR1 SEHNR and CDR2 FQNEAQ (reference sequence). The CDR3 DNA is TGTGCCAGCAGCTTAGGCACAGGGAAACAGGGCACTGAAGCTTTCTTT. Translation gives CASSLGTGKQGTEAFF.

The sample holds a few counts of this clonotype. The chain carries TRBV19 and TRBJ2-5, with 8 nucleotides matching TRBD2. The CDR3 spans 14 residues. Trimming took 2 bases from V and 5 from J; bases not matched to a gene: 4. Germline values: CDR1 LNHDA, CDR2 SQIVND (reference sequence). CDR3 in amino acids: CASSISSGRETQYF. The CDR3 coding sequence is TGTGCCAGTAGTATATCTAGCGGGCGGGAGACCCAGTACTTC.

This clonotype was seen ten or more times. The chain combines TRBV29-1 with TRBJ2-1; the D gene is possibly TRBD2 (6 bases). This CDR3 region has 14 residues. The V gene lost 4 bases and the J gene lost 0 bases, with 10 bases spanning the gap. Germline V lookup: CDR1 SQVTM, CDR2 ANQGSEA. The CDR3 is CSVGRDASYNEQFF. The DNA for the CDR3 is TGCAGCGTTGGGCGGGACGCCTCCTACAATGAGCAGTTCTTC.

This clonotype occurred many times. The chain carries TRBV6-5 and TRBJ1-1, with D uncertain. Deletions cut 7 bases from V and 0 bases from J, with 6 bases between. This CDR3 contains 12 residues. Per the germline V gene, CDR1 is MNHEY and CDR2 is SVGAGI. CDR3 DNA sequence: TGTGCCAGCATATCTCTGAACACTGAAGCTTTCTTT. Translating it yields CASISLNTEAFF.

This clonotype was recorded at least ten times. The CDR3, as DNA: TGCGCCAGCAGTGAATTTTCAGGGGCTCAGCCCCAGCATTTT. This translates into CASSEFSGAQPQHF. The V gene is TRBV10-2, the J gene TRBJ1-5; possible D gene TRBD1, 6 bases. With 3 bases removed from V and 6 bases from J, the gap between germline ends came to 12 bases. The CDR3 is 14 residues long. Germline V gives CDR1 WSHSY, CDR2 SAAADI.

This clonotype was picked up many times. The V gene is TRBV4-3, the J gene TRBJ2-3; TRBD2 is a possible D gene (5 bases). The CDR3 covers 15 residues. Germline CDR1 and CDR2: LGHNA and YSLEER. V lost 3 bases and J 4 bases, leaving 14 bases between the germline ends. In DNA form, the CDR3 reads TGCGCCAGCAGCCAGGATTTTACCGGGGCAGATACGCAGTATTTT. Protein: CASSQDFTGADTQYF.

This clonotype showed up many times. The chain employs TRBV29-1 and TRBJ2-7, with D perhaps TRBD1 or TRBD2 (6 bases each). V was pared by 0 bases and J by 0 bases, with 18 bases between. The CDR3 has 17 amino acids. Germline assignment: CDR1 SQVTM and CDR2 ANQGSEA. The CDR3 spells CSVEDRGDTTSSYEQYF. In DNA form, the CDR3 reads TGCAGCGTTGAAGATAGGGGGGATACGACTAGCTCCTACGAGCAGTACTTC.

This clonotype was counted a few times. This chain uses TRBV21-1 with TRBJ1-2. TRBV21-1 is a pseudogene segment. This CDR3 has 16 residues. The chain's CDR3 is CASSKPGPPYTGGYTF. The CDR3 bases are TGTGCCAGCAGCAAACCTGGCCCTCCTTACACGGGCGGCTACACCTTC.

Ten or more counts support this clonotype. This chain uses TRBV4-2 with TRBJ2-6; 7 bases agree with TRBD1. The germline CDR1 and CDR2 sequences are LGHNA and YNFKEQ. V was pared by 4 bases and J by 0 bases, with 12 bases of the junction left unmatched. This CDR3 is 19 amino acids long. The chain's CDR3 is CASSRFVGTDSSGANVLTF. CDR3 nucleotide sequence: TGTGCCAGCAGCCGGTTCGTTGGGACAGATAGCTCTGGGGCCAACGTCCTGACTTTC.

There are a few counts of this clonotype. This chain connects TRBV28 to TRBJ2-3, with TRBD1 as a possible D gene (6 bases). V dropped 5 bases and J dropped 2 bases, with 17 bases sitting between them. Germline assignment: CDR1 MDHEN and CDR2 SYDVKM. The CDR3 is made up of 16 amino acids. In nucleotides, the CDR3 is TGTGCCAGCAGTCCGCGACAGGTCGTTAACACAGATACGCAGTATTTT. Translation gives CASSPRQVVNTDTQYF. Together with reference TRBV28 and TRBJ2-3, the CDR3 gives the full variable domain: DVKVTQSSRYLVKRTGEKVFLECVQDMDHENMFWYRQDPGLGLRLIYFSYDVKMKEKGDIPEGYSVSREKKERFSLILESASTNQTSMYLCASSPRQVVNTDTQYFGPGTRLTVL.

The chain has TRBV5-4 and TRBJ2-5, with 7 bases aligning to TRBD1. Germline V gene data show CDR1 as SGHNT and CDR2 as YYREEE (reference sequence). The junction had 5 bases not matched to a gene; V was cut back by 4 bases and J by 2 bases. This CDR3 has 14 residues. In DNA form, the CDR3 reads TGTGCCAGCAGCCCCGGGACAGCACAAGAGACCCAGTACTTC. Its protein is CASSPGTAQETQYF.

There are many counts of this clonotype. The chain uses TRBV7-8 and TRBJ2-5; TRBD2 might be the D (5 bases). Germline V gives CDR1 SGHVS, CDR2 FQNEAQ. V shed 1 base and J shed 5 bases, with 5 bases lying between them. The CDR3 loop spans 12 amino acids. CDR3: CASSLGRETQYF. DNA of the CDR3: TGTGCCAGCAGCTTAGGGAGGGAGACCCAGTACTTC.

Comments on this clonotype: A much more abundant neighbour one base away suggests this may be a read error. The chain has TRBV7-2 and TRBJ2-5; D is ambiguous. Germline V gene lookup returns CDR1 SGHTA and CDR2 FQGNSA. The length of the CDR3 is 12 residues. The CDR3 DNA follows: TGTGTCAGCAGCACACCCTTCGAGACCCAGTACTTC. It is translated as CVSSTPFETQYF. The full variable domain, its missing parts supplied by reference TRBV7-2 and TRBJ2-5, is GAGVSQSPSNKVTEKGKDVELRCDPISGHTALYWYRQSLGQGLEFLIYFQGNSAPDKSGLPSDRFSAERTGGSVSTLTIQRTQQEDSAVYLCVSSTPFETQYFGPGTRLLVL.